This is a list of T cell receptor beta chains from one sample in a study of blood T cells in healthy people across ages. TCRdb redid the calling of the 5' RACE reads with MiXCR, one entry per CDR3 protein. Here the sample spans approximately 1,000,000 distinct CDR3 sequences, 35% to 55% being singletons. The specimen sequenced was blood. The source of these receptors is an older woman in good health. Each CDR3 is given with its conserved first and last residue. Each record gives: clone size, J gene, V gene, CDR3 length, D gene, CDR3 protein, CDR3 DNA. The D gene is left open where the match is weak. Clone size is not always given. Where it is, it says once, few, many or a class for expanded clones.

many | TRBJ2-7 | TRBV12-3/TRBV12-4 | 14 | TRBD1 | CASSLVQGAYEQYF | TGTGCCAGCAGTTTAGTACAGGGGGCATACGAGCAGTACTTC
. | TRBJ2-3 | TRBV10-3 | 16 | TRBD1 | CAISQLGTGSTDTRYF | TGTGCCATCAGTCAATTAGGGACAGGGAGCACAGATACGCGGTATTTT
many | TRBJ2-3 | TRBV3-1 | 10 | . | CASGSGTQYF | TGTGCCAGCGGATCGGGTACGCAGTATTTT
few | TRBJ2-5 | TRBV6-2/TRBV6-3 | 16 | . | CASSYSTREIQETQYF | TGTGCCAGCAGTTACTCGACACGGGAGATACAAGAGACCCAGTACTTC
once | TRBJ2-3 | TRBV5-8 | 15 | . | CASSRDSVGTDTQYF | TGTGCCAGCAGCCGGGACTCGGTGGGCACAGATACGCAGTATTTT
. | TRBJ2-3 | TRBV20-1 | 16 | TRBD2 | CSANRLSSGSRDTQYF | TGCAGTGCTAACCGACTTTCTAGCGGGAGTCGGGATACGCAGTATTTT
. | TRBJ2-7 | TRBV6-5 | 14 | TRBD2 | CASRFSGSSNEQYF | TGTGCCAGCAGGTTTAGCGGGAGCTCTAATGAGCAGTACTTC
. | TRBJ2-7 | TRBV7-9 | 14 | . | CASSGSDRSYEQYF | TGTGCCAGCAGCGGATCGGACAGATCCTACGAGCAGTACTTC
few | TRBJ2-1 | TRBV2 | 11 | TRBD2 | CASSSSGSQFF | TGTGCCAGCAGTTCTAGCGGGAGTCAGTTCTTC
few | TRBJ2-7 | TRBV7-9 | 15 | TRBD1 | CASSLGVGGGYEQYF | TGTGCCAGCAGCTTAGGAGTAGGGGGCGGATACGAGCAGTACTTC